This TCR beta chain was sequenced for a study of T cell repertoires in cytomegalovirus infection. Study results and limitations: There were HLA-C-restricted CMV-specific TCR beta clonotypes dominating the ex vivo response.

A single count supports this clonotype. Its target is not known. TCRdb re-called the reads through MiXCR, storing one row per CDR3 protein. The repertoire holds 900,000 to 950,000 distinct CDR3 sequences, with 31% as singletons. Germline CDR1 reads SEHNR; CDR2 reads FQNEAQ (reference sequence). Trimming cost V 6 bases and J 5 bases, with 19 bases left between them. CDR3 length: 16 residues. The sequenced sample was cultured CD8+ T cells from PBMCs, obtained from culture after CMV antigen stimulation. The rearrangement joins TRBV7-9 to TRBJ2-2, with D possibly matching TRBD2 (7 bases). The receptor was isolated from a human donor in good health (CMV status not recorded). Some clones in this sample may be carry-over from other donors' samples. CDR3 nucleotide sequence: TGTGCCAGCAGATCCTCGGAGGGGGGGGCAACCGGGGAGCTGTTTTTT. It yields the protein CASRSSEGGATGELFF.